The text below deals with one T cell receptor beta chain. This clone has a handful of counts. It has no known antigen specificity. There are no base qualities to consult, and no much larger clone falls within one base. V loses 7 bases of germline sequence and J loses 4 bases, and the interval between the two ends is 22 bases. CDR3 length: 17 amino acids, cysteine to phenylalanine. The only DNA kept is the CDR3, 51 bases in frame from the first base. CDR1 and CDR2 (MGHRA, YSYEKL) derive from the germline V gene. The cohort was made up of under 800 healthy bone marrow donors. Cohort members were all nominally healthy when sampled, although unrecorded immune exposures were likely present. The donor tested CMV seropositive and was one of the 289 seropositive cohort members. Each donor provided a peripheral blood sample, and peripheral blood mononuclear cells were used for TCR beta sequencing. The Qiagen DNeasy Blood Extraction Kit was used to extract genomic DNA from the blood cell samples.

Libraries came from the immunoSEQ multiplex PCR assay. For the multiplex PCR, a mixture combining 60 forward primers for TCR Vbeta segments and 13 reverse primers for TCR Jbeta segments was used. A multiplex PCR assay on genomic DNA amplified the CDR3 region of rearranged TCR beta genes. The Illumina HiSeq System was used to sequence the amplified TCR beta libraries as 87-base-pair reads. The original methods were these. In a later analysis, tens of millions of unique TCR beta chains were counted across the approximately 640 repertoires, and roughly 9.9 million of these chains were shared by at least two donors. A nearest-neighbor algorithm error-corrected the raw reads and collapsed the reads into unique sequences, merging closely related sequences to remove PCR and sequencing errors. To assign V, D and J gene segments, CDR3 sequences were aligned to IMGT reference sequences. Each retained sequence needed at least a six-nucleotide match to both a V gene segment and a J gene segment. Rearrangements were called productive when the CDR3 lacked stop codons and stayed in frame with V and J; all others were non-productive. CDR3 was defined by IMGT convention, running from the second conserved V-encoded cysteine to the conserved J-encoded phenylalanine. The earlier analysis of about 500 of the donors excluded sequences that lacked an unambiguous match to a single V gene segment. An earlier analysis of 587 of the donors classified V segments as functional when productive rearrangements were above 56.7% and as segregating when the standard deviation between donors was above 5%. A statistical classification framework was developed to diagnose cytomegalovirus status using the catalog of TCR beta chain sequences. In a later analysis, TCR nucleotide sequences were compared against IMGT/GENE-DB human TR gene sequences so that V and J genes could be assigned. The TCRdist pipeline was used in a later analysis to assign CDR3 sequences and most-parsimonious VDJ recombination scenarios. A later analysis defined each TCR beta chain by its CDR3 amino acid sequence plus V-gene family, and excluded reads lacking a unique V-gene family. As a way to deal with suspected cross-contamination and a sequencing artifact, a later analysis dropped approximately 570 nucleotide sequences that were highly shared and had low generation probability. A later analysis calculated a clonal expansion index for each public chain from normalized within-repertoire ranks of inferred template counts. In a later analysis, generation probabilities were computed using a VDJ recombination model fitted to out-of-frame rearrangements, and the results were checked against IGoR. In a later analysis, hypergeometric tests were used to score TCR-TCR, TCR-HLA and TCR-CMV co-occurrence, with a repertoire-size bias correction applied to TCR pairs. To estimate false discovery rates, a later analysis permuted the HLA or CMV assignments 20 times. In a later analysis, co-occurring TCRs were grouped with DBSCAN, and TCRdist sequence similarity was added when clustering was performed within HLA-allele-positive subsets. For co-occurrence clustering, repertoires with fewer than 30,000 or more than 120,000 public chains were excluded, along with 4 to 6 repertoires with anomalous nucleotide sharing. The table comes from immuneACCESS by way of TCRdb, which keeps in-frame sequences with V and J called. Part of the clones is missing from these tables; in studies checked, under half for an unresolved V gene and the rest for unknown reasons. V, J and clone size were drawn from that table, and D and trimming were deduced from the DNA. In this sample the table shows around 150,000 clones, around 68% of which occur a single time. 2.8% of the sample lies in the top ten.

This entry comes from a study of cytomegalovirus exposure and HLA in healthy donors (dated by TCRdb to about 2017). General notes on the study: In an earlier analysis of under 750 of the donors, around 300 Gb of sequence data and roughly 100 million unique TCR beta sequences from 150 million to 200 million T cells were reported. Typing coverage differed by locus: A, B, C, DRB1 and DQB1 were typed in roughly 620-630 donors, DQA1 in about 550, DPA1 in roughly 590, and DPB1 in 400 to 480. Around 320 gigabases of sequencing data and tens of millions of unique TCR sequences were included in an early release covering about 700 HLA-typed donors. Rather than using new phenotypic data, the later analysis identified candidate immune exposures from TCR beta sequences and from how often those sequences occurred across donors. All discovery cohort repertoires had been generated on a single sequencing platform. The genetic ancestry cluster associated with self-reported Caucasian donors included about four fifths of the 398 genotyped donors. On average, approximately 250,000 unique TCR beta nucleotide sequences were sequenced per donor among a few hundred genotyped donors of the cohort, with roughly 19% of those sequences being non-productive. Donor age, sex, ethnicity and CMV serostatus were compiled together with the repertoire data. Using immunosequencing, the study profiled T cell repertoires from fewer than 850 subjects and related those repertoires to cytomegalovirus serostatus. An earlier analysis of several hundred of the donors used high-throughput TCR beta sequencing to judge whether each TCR beta V gene segment behaved as functional or pseudogenic. About 5 DR-DQ haplotypes were handled as single units for association and clustering, since linkage in the cohort was strong. Class I and class II HLA loci were covered by the typing at four-digit resolution. In a later genetic analysis, genome-wide SNP genotypes for about three fifths of the roughly 670 donors were used, and that subset was treated as a discovery cohort. A separate validation cohort of roughly 130 different subjects was used in addition to the 666-subject first cohort. The study combined high-throughput TCR immunosequencing, statistical association of individual TCRs with disease status, and machine learning to predict cytomegalovirus infection status. The study was designed to test whether signatures of past pathogen exposure could be identified by cataloging public T cell receptors. A later analysis re-examined previously published TCR beta repertoires from about 670 donors and added high-resolution HLA genotyping to investigate patterns of TCR occurrence.

On the study overall, not on this receptor specifically: Because the 87-base-pair reads could not distinguish some IMGT-functional V segments, including TRBV6-2 and TRBV6-3, those segments were excluded. A later analysis associated 16,951 TCR beta sequences with specific HLA alleles at a false discovery rate of 0.05. A later analysis reported that several top co-occurrence clusters appeared linked to parvovirus B19, influenza, CMV and Epstein-Barr virus. Most CMV-associated TCR beta chains appeared to be HLA-restricted in a later analysis, and the HLA associations seemed to be driven largely by CMV exposure. Immune exposure information for the cohort was limited to CMV serostatus. When HLA alleles, especially DR and DQ, strongly co-occurred, attributing TCR associations to individual alleles was difficult. While some public TCRs were present in many individuals, most TCR sequences turned up only very rarely across donors. A few of the identified cytomegalovirus-associated TCR beta chains were confirmed in vitro to be specific for cytomegalovirus antigens. An earlier analysis of some 560 of the donors showed that most TCR beta V segments appeared in productive rearrangements either about 90% or about 30% of the time, which broadly matched IMGT annotations. Approximately 16 rarely observed V segments, including chromosome 9 orphons, were excluded from the earlier analysis of about 500 of the donors because counts were too low. The classifier was reported to diagnose cytomegalovirus status with high specificity and sensitivity in both the original cohort and the validation cohort. In a later genetic analysis, fewer N-insertions in productive TCRs were reported among donors in an Asian-associated ancestry cluster than the roughly 700-donor mean. Roughly uniform sequencing depth across donors was assumed in presence/absence analyses, although this assumption may not hold. The study gave a list of over 150 TCR beta chains associated with cytomegalovirus. This cohort had only TCR beta chains sequenced, and the lack of alpha or paired-chain data limited which features could be detected. The authors suggested that the approach could potentially be extended to other disease states and immunological phenotypes. In a later analysis, TCR association rates were found to vary across HLA loci, with the most associated TCRs seen for DRB1 alleles and the fewest for HLA-C alleles. HLA typing was unavailable for some donors at each locus, so association tests used only the typed subset. A cluster of highly shared sequence variants was judged likely to represent a technical artifact of the sequencing pipeline. Correlated functional status among segregating V segments might reflect linkage disequilibrium, but an unknown experimental factor could not be ruled out. A later genetic analysis associated a missense DCLRE1C variant with V-gene and J-gene trimming of TCR beta chains, and an independent cohort replicated the association. A further reported finding was that TCR beta sequences accurately predicted the HLA-A and HLA-B alleles for most subjects in the first cohort. In a later analysis, HLA-associated TCR beta chains showed more clonal expansion and lower generation probabilities than non-associated chains that were equally common.

This receptor chain uses TRBV4-1 and TRBJ1-4; TRBD1 is a possible D gene, resting on 6 matching bases. The TCR sequence derives from a woman in her thirties or forties in good health and CMV-seropositive. Sequenced: PBMCs. The CDR3 loop reads CASISLGGRSLNEKLFF. In nucleotides, the sequence is TGCGCCAGCATCTCTTTGGGGGGGCGAAGTCTTAATGAAAAACTGTTTTTT.